This T cell receptor beta chain is from a study of CDR3 diversity in severe acne. A single record per CDR3 protein comes from TCRdb applying MiXCR to the PCR reads. The sample comprises approximately 77,000 distinct CDR3 sequences, about 53% of which are singletons, and around 10% rests with the top ten. V was trimmed by 4 bases and J by 3 bases, leaving 9 bases between them. The CDR3 contains 13 residues. Germline V CDR1 and CDR2: LNHNV, YYDKDF (reference sequence). Of note for this clonotype: A much larger clone is a single base away; this may be a read error. In this CDR3 the conserved last residue, phenylalanine or tryptophan, is missing, so a read error is likely.

The rearrangement uses TRBV15 and TRBJ2-5, with a tentative D call TRBD1 (5 bases). Sequenced input: blood. The sequence came from a male donor with severe acne vulgaris. The CDR3 bases are TGTGCCACCAGCAATGGGGCGGAAGAGACCCAGTACTCC. It codes for CATSNGAEETQYS.